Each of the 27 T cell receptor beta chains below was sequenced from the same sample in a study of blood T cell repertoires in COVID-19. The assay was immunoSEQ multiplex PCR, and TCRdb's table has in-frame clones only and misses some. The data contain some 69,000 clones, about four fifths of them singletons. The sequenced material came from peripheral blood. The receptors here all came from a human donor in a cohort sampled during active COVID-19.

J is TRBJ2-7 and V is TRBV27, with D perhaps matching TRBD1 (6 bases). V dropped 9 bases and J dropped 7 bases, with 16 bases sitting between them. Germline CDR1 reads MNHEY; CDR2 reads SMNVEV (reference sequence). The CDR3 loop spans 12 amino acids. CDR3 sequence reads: CARPIQGAEQYF. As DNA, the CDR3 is TGTGCCAGGCCAATACAGGGCGCTGAGCAGTACTTC.

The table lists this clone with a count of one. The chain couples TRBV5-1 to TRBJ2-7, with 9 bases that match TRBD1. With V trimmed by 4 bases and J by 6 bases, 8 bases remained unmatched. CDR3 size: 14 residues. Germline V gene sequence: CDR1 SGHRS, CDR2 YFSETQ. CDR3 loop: CASSGGQGGTEQYF. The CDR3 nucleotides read TGCGCCAGCAGCGGGGGACAGGGTGGTACCGAGCAGTACTTC.

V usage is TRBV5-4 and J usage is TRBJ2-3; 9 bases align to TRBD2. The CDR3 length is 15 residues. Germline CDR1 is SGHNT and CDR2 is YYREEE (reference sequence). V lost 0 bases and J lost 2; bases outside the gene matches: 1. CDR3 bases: TGTGCCAGCAGCTTGGGACTAGCGGTCACAGATACGCAGTATTTT. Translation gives CASSLGLAVTDTQYF.

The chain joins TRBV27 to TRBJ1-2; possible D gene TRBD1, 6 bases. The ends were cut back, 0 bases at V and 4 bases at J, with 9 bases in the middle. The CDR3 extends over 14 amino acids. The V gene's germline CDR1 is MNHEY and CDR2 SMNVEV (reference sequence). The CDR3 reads CASSLSRQAYGYTF. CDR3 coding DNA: TGTGCCAGCAGTTTATCTCGACAGGCCTATGGCTACACCTTC.

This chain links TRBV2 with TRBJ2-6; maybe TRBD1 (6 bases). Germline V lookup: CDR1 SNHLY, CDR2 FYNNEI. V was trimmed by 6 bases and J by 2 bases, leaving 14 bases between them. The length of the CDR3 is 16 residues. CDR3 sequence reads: CASSVQGGAGANVLTF. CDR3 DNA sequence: TGTGCCAGCAGCGTACAGGGTGGCGCTGGGGCCAACGTCCTGACTTTC.

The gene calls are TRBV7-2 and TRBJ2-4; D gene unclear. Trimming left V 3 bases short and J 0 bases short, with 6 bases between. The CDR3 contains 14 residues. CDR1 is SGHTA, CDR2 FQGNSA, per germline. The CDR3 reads CASSFELAKNIQYF. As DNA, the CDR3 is TGTGCCAGCAGCTTTGAACTAGCCAAAAACATTCAGTACTTC.

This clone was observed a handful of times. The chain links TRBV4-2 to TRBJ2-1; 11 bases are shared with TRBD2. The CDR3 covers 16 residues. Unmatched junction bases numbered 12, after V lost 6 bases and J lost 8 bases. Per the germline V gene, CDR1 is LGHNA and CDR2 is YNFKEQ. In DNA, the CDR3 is TGTGCCAGCAGTGATGGTCCGGGACTAGCGGCGGATGAGCAGTTCTTC. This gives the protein CASSDGPGLAADEQFF.

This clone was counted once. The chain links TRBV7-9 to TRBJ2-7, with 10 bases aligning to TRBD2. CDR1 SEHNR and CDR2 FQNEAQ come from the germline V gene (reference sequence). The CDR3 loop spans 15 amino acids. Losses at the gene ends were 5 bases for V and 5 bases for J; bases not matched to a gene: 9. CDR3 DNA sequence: TGTGCCAGCAGCCCGAGCGGGAGGGTAGGCCACGAGCAGTACTTC. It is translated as CASSPSGRVGHEQYF. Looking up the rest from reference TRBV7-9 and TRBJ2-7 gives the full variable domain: DTGVSQNPRHKITKRGQNVTFRCDPISEHNRLYWYRQTLGQGPEFLTYFQNEAQLEKSRLLSDRFSAERPKGSFSTLEIQRTEQGDSAMYLCASSPSGRVGHEQYFGPGTRLTVT.

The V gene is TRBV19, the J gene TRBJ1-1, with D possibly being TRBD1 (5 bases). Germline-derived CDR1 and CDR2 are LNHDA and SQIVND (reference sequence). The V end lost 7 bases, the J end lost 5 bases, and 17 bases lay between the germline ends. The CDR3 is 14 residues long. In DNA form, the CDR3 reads TGTGCCAGTATTAGGACCTCGGGGGGAACTGAAGCTTTCTTT. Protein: CASIRTSGGTEAFF. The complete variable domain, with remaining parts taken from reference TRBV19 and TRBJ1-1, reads DGGITQSPKYLFRKEGQNVTLSCEQNLNHDAMYWYRQDPGQGLRLIYYSQIVNDFQKGDIAEGYSVSREKKESFPLTVTSAQKNPTAFYLCASIRTSGGTEAFFGQGTRLTVV.

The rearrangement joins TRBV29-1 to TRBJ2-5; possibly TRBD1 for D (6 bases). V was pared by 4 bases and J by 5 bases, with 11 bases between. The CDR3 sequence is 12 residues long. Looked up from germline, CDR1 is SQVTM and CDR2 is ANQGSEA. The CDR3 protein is CSVVGGLETQYF. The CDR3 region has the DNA TGCAGCGTTGTAGGGGGATTGGAGACCCAGTACTTC.

The CDR3 sequence is CASSWTPDRFGETQYF. The CDR3 nucleotides are TGCGCCAGCAGCTGGACCCCCGACAGGTTTGGAGAGACCCAGTACTTC. The chain is built from TRBV5-1 and TRBJ2-5; D might be TRBD1 (6 bases). Germline loops: CDR1 SGHRS, CDR2 YFSETQ. This CDR3 is built from 16 residues. V dropped 3 bases and J dropped 4 bases, with 19 bases sitting between them.

For the CDR3, the DNA is TGTGCCAGCAGCACCGGGACAGGGTTGGAGCTGTTTTTT. Protein sequence: CASSTGTGLELFF. The rearrangement joins TRBV11-2 to TRBJ2-2; 9 bases map to TRBD1. The V segment lost 5 bases and the J segment 10 bases; nucleotides outside the gene matches: 5. The CDR3 spans 13 residues. In germline, CDR1 is SGHAT, CDR2 FQNNGV.

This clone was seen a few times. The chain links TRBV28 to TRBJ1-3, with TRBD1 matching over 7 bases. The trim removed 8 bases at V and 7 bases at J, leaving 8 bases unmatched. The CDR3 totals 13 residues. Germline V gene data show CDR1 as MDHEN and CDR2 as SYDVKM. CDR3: CASLQGGENTIYF. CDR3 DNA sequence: TGTGCCAGCCTACAAGGGGGCGAGAACACCATATATTTT. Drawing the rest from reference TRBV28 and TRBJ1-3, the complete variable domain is DVKVTQSSRYLVKRTGEKVFLECVQDMDHENMFWYRQDPGLGLRLIYFSYDVKMKEKGDIPEGYSVSREKKERFSLILESASTNQTSMYLCASLQGGENTIYFGEGSWLTVV.

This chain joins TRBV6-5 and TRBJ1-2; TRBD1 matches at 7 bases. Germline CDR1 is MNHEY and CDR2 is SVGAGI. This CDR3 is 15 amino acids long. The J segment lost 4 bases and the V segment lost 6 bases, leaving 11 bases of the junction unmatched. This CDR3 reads CASSASGQDPYGYTF. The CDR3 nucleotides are TGTGCCAGCAGCGCCTCAGGACAGGACCCCTATGGCTACACCTTC.

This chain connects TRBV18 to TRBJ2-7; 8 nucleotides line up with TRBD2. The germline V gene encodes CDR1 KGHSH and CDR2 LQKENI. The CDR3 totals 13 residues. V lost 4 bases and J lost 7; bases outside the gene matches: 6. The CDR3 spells CASSHGRAREQYF. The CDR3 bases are TGTGCCAGCTCACACGGGAGGGCAAGAGAGCAGTACTTC. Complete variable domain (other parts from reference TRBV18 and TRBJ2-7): NAGVMQNPRHLVRRRGQEARLRCSPMKGHSHVYWYRQLPEEGLKFMVYLQKENIIDESGMPKERFSAEFPKEGPSILRIQQVVRGDSAAYFCASSHGRAREQYFGPGTRLTVT.

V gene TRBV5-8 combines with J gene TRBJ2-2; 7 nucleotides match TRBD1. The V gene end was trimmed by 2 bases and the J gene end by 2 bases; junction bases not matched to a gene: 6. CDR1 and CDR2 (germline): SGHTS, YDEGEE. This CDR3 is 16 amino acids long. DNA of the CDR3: TGTGCCAGCAGCTTAGCGGACAGGCTTAACACCGGGGAGCTGTTTTTT. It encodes CASSLADRLNTGELFF. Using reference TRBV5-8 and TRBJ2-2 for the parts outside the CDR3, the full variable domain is EAGVTQSPTHLIKTRGQQATLRCSPISGHTSVYWYQQALGLGLQFLLWYDEGEERNRGNFPPRFSGRQFPNYSSELNVNALELEDSALYLCASSLADRLNTGELFFGEGSRLTVL.

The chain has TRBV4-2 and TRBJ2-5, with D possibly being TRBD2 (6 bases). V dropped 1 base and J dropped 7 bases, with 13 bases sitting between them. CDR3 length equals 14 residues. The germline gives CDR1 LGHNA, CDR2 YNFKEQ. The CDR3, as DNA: TGTGCCAGCAGCCAAGGACGGGAGTGGGTGACCCAGTACTTC. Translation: CASSQGREWVTQYF.

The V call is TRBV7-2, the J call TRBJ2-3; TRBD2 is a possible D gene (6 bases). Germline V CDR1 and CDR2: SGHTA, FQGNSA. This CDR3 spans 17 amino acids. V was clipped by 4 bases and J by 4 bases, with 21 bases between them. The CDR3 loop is CASSSPPWDSWADTQYF. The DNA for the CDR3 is TGTGCCAGCAGCTCCCCCCCCTGGGACTCCTGGGCAGATACGCAGTATTTT.

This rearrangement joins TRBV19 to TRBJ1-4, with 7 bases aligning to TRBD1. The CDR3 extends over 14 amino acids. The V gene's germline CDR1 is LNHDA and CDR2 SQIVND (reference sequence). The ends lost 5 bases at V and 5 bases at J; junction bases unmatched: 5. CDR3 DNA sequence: TGTGCCAGTAGTTCAAGGGGGCGGAATGAAAAACTGTTTTTT. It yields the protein CASSSRGRNEKLFF.

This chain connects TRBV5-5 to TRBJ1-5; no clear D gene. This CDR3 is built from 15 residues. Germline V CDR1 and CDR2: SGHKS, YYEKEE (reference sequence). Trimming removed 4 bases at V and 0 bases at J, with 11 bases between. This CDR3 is CASSPDTFSNQPQHF. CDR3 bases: TGTGCCAGCAGCCCTGACACCTTTAGCAATCAGCCCCAGCATTTT.

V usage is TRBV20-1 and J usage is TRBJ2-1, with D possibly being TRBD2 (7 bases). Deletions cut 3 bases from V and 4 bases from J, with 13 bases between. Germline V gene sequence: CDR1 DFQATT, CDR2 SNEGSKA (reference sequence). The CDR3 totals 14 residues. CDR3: CSASPGGGYNEQFF. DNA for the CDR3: TGCAGTGCTAGTCCGGGGGGCGGATACAATGAGCAGTTCTTC.

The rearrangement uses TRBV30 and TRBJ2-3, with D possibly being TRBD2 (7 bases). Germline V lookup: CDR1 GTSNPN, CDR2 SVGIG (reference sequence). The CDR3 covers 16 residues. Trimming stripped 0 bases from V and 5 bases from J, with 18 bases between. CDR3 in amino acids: CAWSVGGLGGIDTQYF. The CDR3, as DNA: TGTGCCTGGAGTGTAGGAGGACTAGGGGGGATAGATACGCAGTATTTT. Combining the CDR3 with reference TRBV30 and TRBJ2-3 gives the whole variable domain SQTIHQWPATLVQPVGSPLSLECTVEGTSNPNLYWYRQAAGRGLQLLFYSVGIGQISSEVPQNLSASRPQDRQFILSSKKLLLSDSGFYLCAWSVGGLGGIDTQYFGPGTRLTVL.

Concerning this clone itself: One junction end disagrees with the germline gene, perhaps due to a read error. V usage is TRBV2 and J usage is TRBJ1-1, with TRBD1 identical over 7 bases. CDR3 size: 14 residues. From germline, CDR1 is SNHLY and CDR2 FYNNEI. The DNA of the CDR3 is TGTGCCAGCACCTACAGGGGAAGGGTCACTGAATCTTTCTTT. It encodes CASTYRGRVTESFF.

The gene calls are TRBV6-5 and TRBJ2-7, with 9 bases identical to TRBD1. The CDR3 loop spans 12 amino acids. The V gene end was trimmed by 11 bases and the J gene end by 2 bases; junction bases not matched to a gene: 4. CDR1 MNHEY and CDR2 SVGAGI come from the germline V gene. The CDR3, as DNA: TGTGCCGGACGGACAGGGGCCTACGAGCAGTACTTC. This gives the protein CAGRTGAYEQYF.

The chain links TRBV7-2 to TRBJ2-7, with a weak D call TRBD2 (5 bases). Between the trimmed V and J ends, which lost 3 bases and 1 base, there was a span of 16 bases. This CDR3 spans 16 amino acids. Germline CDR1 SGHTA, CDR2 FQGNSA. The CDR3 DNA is TGTGCCAGCAGCTTTGAACATAGCGCTGTGTCCTACGAGCAGTACTTC. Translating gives CASSFEHSAVSYEQYF.

The CDR3 coding sequence is TGCGCCAGCAGCCTTACTAGCGGGAGTGCTCTCTTCGAGCAGTACTTC. Its protein is CASSLTSGSALFEQYF. This chain uses TRBV5-1 with TRBJ2-7, with 11 bases aligning to TRBD2. Germline values: CDR1 SGHRS, CDR2 YFSETQ. V was clipped by 4 bases and J by 6 bases; unmatched bases: 12. The length of the CDR3 is 16 residues. Full variable domain (outside the CDR3, taken from reference TRBV5-1 and TRBJ2-7): KAGVTQTPRYLIKTRGQQVTLSCSPISGHRSVSWYQQTPGQGLQFLFEYFSETQRNKGNFPGRFSGRQFSNSRSEMNVSTLELGDSALYLCASSLTSGSALFEQYFGPGTRLTVT.

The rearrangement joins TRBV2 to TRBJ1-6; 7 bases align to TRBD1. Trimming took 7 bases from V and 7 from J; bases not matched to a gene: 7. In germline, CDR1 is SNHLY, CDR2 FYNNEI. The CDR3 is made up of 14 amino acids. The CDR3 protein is CASTGGSLNSPLHF. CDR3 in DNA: TGTGCCAGCACAGGGGGGAGCTTGAATTCACCCCTCCACTTT.